Listed below are T cell receptor beta chains from one sample, sequenced in a study of blood T cell repertoires in COVID-19. Libraries were prepared by immunoSEQ multiplex PCR; TCRdb keeps only in-frame clonotypes and omits some of them. The sample includes around 260,000 clones, 86% of them seen just once. Sequenced material: peripheral blood. The receptors here all came from a woman in her thirties with active or convalescent COVID-19. CDR3s include the opening cysteine and the closing phenylalanine or tryptophan.

len,j_gene,v_gene,CDR3aa
12,TRBJ1-3,TRBV6-5,CAPGGTWNTIYF
16,TRBJ1-5,TRBV3-1/TRBV3-2,CASSQGQGIINQPQHF
14,TRBJ2-7,TRBV5-6,CASTLGRGPHEQYF
12,TRBJ1-2,TRBV5-4,CASSPQGVGYTF
13,TRBJ1-1,TRBV9,CASSVAPGTEAFF
16,TRBJ2-5,TRBV10-3,CAISVGLAGPGETQYF
16,TRBJ1-4,TRBV14,CASSQQGDGAREKLFF
17,TRBJ1-2,TRBV23-1,CASSQSTILSPPYGYTF
15,TRBJ2-6,TRBV14,CASSRTGLGANVLTF
15,TRBJ1-2,TRBV7-6,CASSVLGQGDYGYTF
17,TRBJ1-3,TRBV2,CASSERAIRASGNTIYF
16,TRBJ1-2,TRBV7-2,CASSLLRDRANYGYTF
14,TRBJ1-1,TRBV6-5,CASSPGGENTEAFF
16,TRBJ1-1,TRBV14,CASSQDPDSLFTEAFF
13,TRBJ1-1,TRBV5-1,CASRYSSNTEAFF
14,TRBJ2-7,TRBV4-3,CASSQGRGGYEQYF
17,TRBJ2-2,TRBV18,CASSPQQGTAGTGELFF
11,TRBJ1-2,TRBV7-8,CASSSLFGYTF
16,TRBJ1-2,TRBV5-6,CASSLAGQGRGYGYTF
16,TRBJ2-6,TRBV5-1,CASSSILQGGANVLTF
15,TRBJ1-1,TRBV7-9,CASSLAREVDTEAFF
15,TRBJ1-2,TRBV19,CASTPADRENYGYTF
17,TRBJ2-2,TRBV4-2,CASSQETSLGSTGELFF
12,TRBJ2-1,TRBV12-5,CASGLPTGEQFF
15,TRBJ1-2,TRBV19,CASSPRQGINYGYTF
14,TRBJ2-1,TRBV6-5,CASIGLAVYNEQFF
14,TRBJ2-1,TRBV10-3,CAISETSSYNEQFF
14,TRBJ1-5,TRBV2,CASTGRENYQPQHF
16,TRBJ2-3,TRBV7-6,CASSLGSAGGTDTQYF
14,TRBJ1-4,TRBV6-5,CASSQDRINEKLFF
14,TRBJ1-6,TRBV6-2/TRBV6-3,CASSYSQTASPLHF
14,TRBJ1-1,TRBV5-1,CASSERTGNTEAFF
16,TRBJ1-1,TRBV5-1,CASSLPPLDRTTEAFF
14,TRBJ2-7,TRBV5-4,CASSPDRAGGEQYF
16,TRBJ1-1,TRBV7-8,CASSVMGDTPNTEAFF
15,TRBJ1-3,TRBV11-1,CASSPQGSYGNTIYF
15,TRBJ1-5,TRBV28,CASSPGGQGDQPQHF
15,TRBJ2-6,TRBV6-5,CASRMTGMGANVLTF
14,TRBJ2-7,TRBV7-9,CASSLAGLGYEQYF
11,TRBJ1-2,TRBV12-3/TRBV12-4,CASSLRDGYTF
15,TRBJ2-1,TRBV7-2,CASSLAGNSYNEQFF
15,TRBJ1-2,TRBV7-2,CASSSSLTGLYGYTF
15,TRBJ1-3,TRBV19,CASKPQGAPGNTIYF
15,TRBJ2-2,TRBV5-5,CASSSITTETGELFF
20,TRBJ1-2,TRBV7-2,CASSLAGFRGQGAINYGYTF
16,TRBJ1-5,TRBV5-3,CARSLMRGYGHQPQHF
16,TRBJ2-5,TRBV20-1,CSASSLAGDLQETQYF
17,TRBJ1-2,TRBV30,CAWSRNLGTGFNYGYTF
15,TRBJ1-1,TRBV21-1,CASSKVLMTGGEAFF
13,TRBJ2-7,TRBV4-2,CASSQEQDYEQYF
14,TRBJ1-6,TRBV5-1,CASSRDRADSPLHF